Following are 26 T cell receptor beta chains from one sample sequenced in a study of T-cell memory formation after mild COVID-19. One entry per CDR3 protein results from TCRdb running MiXCR on the 5' RACE reads. The table lists 550,000 to 700,000 distinct CDR3 sequences, more than 15% of them singletons, with 9.5% to 15% in the top ten. The sequencing input was PBMCs or a T cell subset sorted from them (not recorded which). Every receptor here comes from an adult woman who had mild COVID-19 (a few samples of this study predate the infection). Cell type and time point are not known.

The CDR3 region is CAWTQGAGQYF. The CDR3 region has the DNA TGTGCCTGGACACAGGGGGCCGGGCAGTACTTC. The gene calls are TRBV30 and TRBJ2-7; 9 positions match TRBD1. J was trimmed by 9 bases and V by 4 bases; bases with no gene match: 4. The CDR3 has 11 amino acids. From germline, CDR1 is GTSNPN and CDR2 SVGIG (reference sequence).

This clonotype was seen a few times. The V call is TRBV18, the J call TRBJ2-1; 8 positions agree with TRBD2. With 1 base clipped from V and 2 bases from J, the junction kept 1 base outside the gene matches. This CDR3 comprises 15 residues. The germline V gene encodes CDR1 KGHSH and CDR2 LQKENI. The DNA of the CDR3 is TGTGCCAGCTCACCACAGCGGGAGACCTACAATGAGCAGTTCTTC. Protein product: CASSPQRETYNEQFF.

This clonotype has a handful of counts. J is TRBJ2-5 and V is TRBV9; 9 bases match TRBD2. V dropped 0 bases and J dropped 5; count of bases not matched to a gene: 5. The germline V gene has CDR1 SGDLS and CDR2 YYNGEE. This CDR3 is 15 amino acids long. The CDR3 DNA reads TGTGCCAGCAGCGTAGCCGGGACTAGCTGGGAGACCCAGTACTTC. Translating gives CASSVAGTSWETQYF. The full variable domain, completed using reference TRBV9 and TRBJ2-5, is DSGVTQTPKHLITATGQRVTLRCSPRSGDLSVYWYQQSLDQGLQFLIQYYNGEERAKGNILERFSAQQFPDLHSELNLSSLELGDSALYFCASSVAGTSWETQYFGPGTRLLVL.

V gene TRBV15 combines with J gene TRBJ2-7, with 7 bases matching TRBD2. The V segment lost 2 bases and the J segment 3 bases; nucleotides outside the gene matches: 19. The CDR3 length is 19 residues. Germline-derived CDR1 and CDR2 are LNHNV and YYDKDF (reference sequence). The CDR3 DNA is TGTGCCACCAGCAGACTACAGCGGGGAGGGGCCATGGGTCTCTACGAGCAGTACTTC. Amino acids: CATSRLQRGGAMGLYEQYF.

This clonotype was picked up a small number of times. The J gene is TRBJ2-1, the V gene TRBV12-3 or TRBV12-4; TRBD1 matches at 7 bases. V trimming: 3 bases; J trimming: 0 bases; junction bases outside the gene matches: 8. The CDR3 runs to 17 residues. CDR3 amino acids: CASSLLFRDSSYNEQFF. The DNA for the CDR3 is TGTGCCAGCAGTTTGTTGTTCAGGGACAGCTCCTACAATGAGCAGTTCTTC.

V usage is TRBV25-1 and J usage is TRBJ2-3, with 11 bases identical to TRBD2. The CDR3 length is 15 residues. The germline V gene has CDR1 MGHDK and CDR2 SYGVNS. The V segment lost 5 bases and the J segment 5 bases; nucleotides outside the gene matches: 6. CDR3 amino acids: CASSQTSGGRDTQYF. As DNA, the CDR3 is TGTGCCAGCAGTCAAACTAGCGGGGGCCGAGATACGCAGTATTTT.

The chain joins TRBV12-3 or TRBV12-4 to TRBJ1-5, with no clear D. The CDR3 runs to 13 residues. Trimming removed 1 base from V and 10 bases from J, with 11 bases in between. The CDR3 here is CASSLEGSRPQHF. Here the CDR3 DNA reads TGTGCCAGCAGTTTAGAGGGCTCGAGACCCCAGCATTTT.

V gene TRBV18 combines with J gene TRBJ1-2, with D hard to call. This CDR3 contains 15 residues. CDR1 and CDR2 (germline): KGHSH, LQKENI. V lost 2 bases and J lost 4, with 14 bases in between. The CDR3 here is CASSPTPGEAYGYTF. CDR3 bases: TGTGCCAGCTCACCAACCCCTGGAGAGGCCTATGGCTACACCTTC.

This clonotype was observed a few times. The genes are TRBV10-3 and TRBJ2-1; 9 bases are a match to TRBD2. The CDR3 spans 16 residues. The germline CDR1 and CDR2 sequences are ENHRY and SYGVKD. Trimming took 0 bases from V and 7 from J; bases not matched to a gene: 7. The CDR3 nucleotides are TGTGCCATCAGTGAGTCGACTAGCGGAAACTCAAATGAGCAGTTCTTC. It codes for CAISESTSGNSNEQFF.

The chain combines TRBV13 with TRBJ1-5; D might be TRBD1 (6 bases). The ends were cut back, 3 bases at V and 3 bases at J, with 12 bases in the middle. This CDR3 spans 15 amino acids. Germline V gene data show CDR1 as PRHDT and CDR2 as FYEKMQ (reference sequence). The CDR3 protein is CASSFGGGTNQPQHF. The CDR3 DNA sequence: TGTGCCAGCAGCTTTGGGGGGGGCACCAATCAGCCCCAGCATTTT.

This clonotype was seen ten or more times. V and J are TRBV5-1 and TRBJ2-1; either TRBD1 or TRBD2 may fit D (5 bases each). Germline CDR1 SGHRS, CDR2 YFSETQ. The CDR3 has 13 residues. V was clipped by 8 bases and J by 6 bases, with 15 bases between them. CDR3 region: CASLHGASNEQFF. In DNA, the CDR3 is TGCGCCAGTTTACACGGGGCCAGCAATGAGCAGTTCTTC.

A few counts support this clonotype. The rearrangement joins TRBV7-8 to TRBJ2-2; D is uncertain. Per the germline V gene, CDR1 is SGHVS and CDR2 is FQNEAQ. V was trimmed by 1 base and J by 0 bases, leaving 9 bases between them. The CDR3 runs 16 residues. The CDR3, as DNA: TGTGCCAGCAGCTTAGTAAGGGATCCGAACACCGGGGAGCTGTTTTTT. Translating gives CASSLVRDPNTGELFF. The variable domain in full, completed from reference TRBV7-8 and TRBJ2-2, reads GAGVSQSPRYKVAKRGQDVALRCDPISGHVSLFWYQQALGQGPEFLTYFQNEAQLDKSGLPSDRFFAERPEGSVSTLKIQRTQQEDSAVYLCASSLVRDPNTGELFFGEGSRLTVL.

The chain joins TRBV12-5 to TRBJ1-1; the match to TRBD1 covers 7 bases. The CDR3 sequence is 15 residues long. Germline V gene sequence: CDR1 LGHNT, CDR2 FRNRAP. J lost 5 bases, V lost 3 bases, and 9 bases had no gene match. The CDR3 loop is CASGLFTGVRTEAFF. DNA of the CDR3: TGTGCTAGTGGTTTATTCACAGGGGTAAGAACTGAAGCTTTCTTT. The complete variable domain, with remaining parts taken from reference TRBV12-5 and TRBJ1-1, reads DARVTQTPRHKVTEMGQEVTMRCQPILGHNTVFWYRQTMMQGLELLAYFRNRAPLDDSGMPKDRFSAEMPDATLATLKIQPSEPRDSAVYFCASGLFTGVRTEAFFGQGTRLTVV.

There are a few counts of this clonotype. V usage is TRBV6-2 or TRBV6-3 and J usage is TRBJ1-2; 10 nucleotides align to TRBD1. Germline CDR1 and CDR2: MNHEY and SVGEGT. The J segment lost 4 bases and the V segment lost 5 bases, leaving 7 bases of the junction unmatched. This CDR3 contains 15 residues. CDR3 nucleotides: TGTGCCAGCAGTCCCCCGGGACAGGGGATCTATGGCTACACCTTC. Translating it yields CASSPPGQGIYGYTF.

The CDR3 spells CSASGGRGQGHEQYF. The CDR3 DNA is TGCAGTGCTAGTGGGGGCAGGGGCCAAGGACACGAGCAGTACTTC. The chain recombines TRBV20-1 with TRBJ2-7; perhaps TRBD1 as D (6 bases). The germline gives CDR1 DFQATT, CDR2 SNEGSKA (reference sequence). The CDR3 totals 15 residues. Deletions cut 3 bases from V and 5 bases from J, with 20 bases between.

This clonotype has a handful of counts. This chain connects TRBV6-5 to TRBJ2-2; 9 positions agree with TRBD1. CDR3 length: 15 residues. Germline V gene data show CDR1 as MNHEY and CDR2 as SVGAGI. The V segment lost 6 bases and the J segment 8 bases; nucleotides outside the gene matches: 10. The DNA for the CDR3 is TGTGCCAGCAGATGGGGACAGGGAGGAAAGGGGGAGCTGTTTTTT. Its protein product is CASRWGQGGKGELFF.

The chain couples TRBV7-9 to TRBJ2-1, with 12 positions matching TRBD2. This CDR3 is built from 13 residues. The ends lost 8 bases at V and 8 bases at J; junction bases unmatched: 4. The V gene's germline CDR1 is SEHNR and CDR2 FQNEAQ (reference sequence). For the CDR3, the DNA is TGTGCCAGCGGACTAGCGGGGTTGGATGAGCAGTTCTTC. It encodes CASGLAGLDEQFF.

In its sample, this clonotype was seen a few times. V gene TRBV24-1 combines with J gene TRBJ2-1; D is perhaps TRBD2 (6 bases). Deletions cut 7 bases from V and 6 bases from J, with 12 bases between. This CDR3 contains 13 residues. CDR1 is KGHDR, CDR2 SFDVKD, per germline. Here the CDR3 reads CATRGRGGNEQFF. Written as DNA, the CDR3 is TGTGCCACCAGAGGGCGGGGAGGCAATGAGCAGTTCTTC.

This clonotype was observed a few times. The rearrangement uses TRBV6-5 and TRBJ2-3, with D possibly TRBD1 on 6 matching bases. V lost 2 bases and J lost 0, with 9 bases in between. From germline, CDR1 is MNHEY and CDR2 SVGAGI. This CDR3 spans 15 amino acids. The CDR3 coding sequence is TGTGCCAGCAGTTACACCCAGGGGAGCACAGATACGCAGTATTTT. Amino acid sequence: CASSYTQGSTDTQYF.

This clonotype showed up just a few times. This chain uses TRBV20-1 with TRBJ1-5; perhaps TRBD1 as D (5 bases). This CDR3 spans 15 amino acids. V shed 5 bases and J shed 5 bases, with 19 bases lying between them. The V gene's germline CDR1 is DFQATT and CDR2 SNEGSKA (reference sequence). As DNA, the CDR3 is TGCAGTGCTCAGAGTACGCGGCAGGGCGATCAGCCCCAGCATTTT. Protein product: CSAQSTRQGDQPQHF.

The V gene is TRBV27, the J gene TRBJ2-2; 10 bases align to TRBD2. After removal of 7 bases from V and 5 bases from J, the junction contained 16 bases not matched to a gene. Germline V lookup: CDR1 MNHEY, CDR2 SMNVEV (reference sequence). CDR3 size: 18 residues. The CDR3 spells CASIPTGLAGVRTGELFF. In DNA form, the CDR3 reads TGTGCCAGCATCCCGACGGGGCTAGCGGGAGTCAGAACCGGGGAGCTGTTTTTT.

The sample holds a few counts of this clonotype. This chain's CDR3 is CASSEARGTEAFF. CDR3 coding DNA: TGTGCCAGCAGTGAAGCCCGGGGCACTGAAGCTTTCTTT. The V gene is TRBV6-1, the J gene TRBJ1-1; D is uncertain. Germline CDR1 MNHNS, CDR2 SASEGT. The CDR3 runs 13 residues. The ends were cut back, 0 bases at V and 4 bases at J, with 6 bases in the middle.

The J gene is TRBJ2-1, the V gene TRBV29-1, with 11 bases fitting TRBD2. Germline V gene sequence: CDR1 SQVTM, CDR2 ANQGSEA. CDR3 size: 14 residues. With V trimmed by 5 bases and J by 4 bases, 4 bases remained unmatched. CDR3 amino acids: CSVSSGRSYNEQFF. The CDR3 DNA follows: TGCAGCGTTTCTAGCGGGAGGAGTTACAATGAGCAGTTCTTC.

This clonotype was seen more than once but under ten times. The chain employs TRBV5-1 and TRBJ2-3; D not certain. This CDR3 contains 14 residues. V was trimmed by 6 bases and J by 6 bases, leaving 17 bases between them. Germline assignment: CDR1 SGHRS and CDR2 YFSETQ. The CDR3 DNA is TGCGCCAGCACCTACACCGGCCGGTGGGATACGCAGTATTTT. It translates to CASTYTGRWDTQYF.

Only a few counts were recorded for this clonotype. The rearrangement links TRBV4-2 to TRBJ2-3, with TRBD1 matching 7 bases. Trimming took 3 bases from V and 2 from J; bases not matched to a gene: 8. The CDR3 contains 16 residues. Germline CDR1 LGHNA, CDR2 YNFKEQ. CDR3 DNA sequence: TGTGCCAGCAGCCATCTGGGACAGCGATACACAGATACGCAGTATTTT. It yields the protein CASSHLGQRYTDTQYF.

This clonotype was observed a few times. V usage is TRBV6-1 and J usage is TRBJ1-2; D gene unclear. V shed 7 bases and J shed 6 bases, with 15 bases lying between them. Per the germline V gene, CDR1 is MNHNS and CDR2 is SASEGT. The length of the CDR3 is 13 residues. The DNA of the CDR3 is TGTGCCAGCATAGGTGGAGAGACGCATGGCTACACCTTC. Its protein product is CASIGGETHGYTF.